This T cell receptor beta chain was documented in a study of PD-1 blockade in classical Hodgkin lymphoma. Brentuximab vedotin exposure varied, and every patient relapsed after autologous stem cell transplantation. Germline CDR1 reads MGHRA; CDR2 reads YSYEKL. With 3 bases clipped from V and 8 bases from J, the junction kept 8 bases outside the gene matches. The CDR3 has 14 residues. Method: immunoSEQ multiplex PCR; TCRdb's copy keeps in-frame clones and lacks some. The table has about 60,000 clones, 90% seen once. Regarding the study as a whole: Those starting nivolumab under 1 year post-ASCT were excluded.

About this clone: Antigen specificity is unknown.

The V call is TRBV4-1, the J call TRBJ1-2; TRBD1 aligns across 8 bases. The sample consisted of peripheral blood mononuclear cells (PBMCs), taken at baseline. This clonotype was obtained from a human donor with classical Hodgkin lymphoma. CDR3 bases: TGCGCCAGCAGCCAGCAGGGACAGGCACGCGGCTACACCTTC. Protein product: CASSQQGQARGYTF.